This T cell receptor beta chain derives from a study of blood T cells in healthy people across ages. General observations from the study: TCR beta diversity per million T cells fell roughly linearly with age.

Next came a second PCR, run for about 6 to 11 cycles, which used a sample-barcoded 5' primer along with a J-beta primer mix. TCRdb re-called the 5' RACE reads through MiXCR, storing one row per CDR3 protein. Of 1.5 million to 1.9 million distinct CDR3 sequences in the sample, 35% to 45% were seen once. This clonotype was detected a few times. Antigen: not known. This CDR3 region has 18 residues. The V gene's germline CDR1 is SEHNR and CDR2 FQNEAQ (reference sequence). V dropped 3 bases and J dropped 7; count of bases not matched to a gene: 16. This receptor was identified in a woman under 30 in good health. The chain couples TRBV7-9 to TRBJ2-1, with TRBD1 matching over 9 bases. The sample consisted of blood. The CDR3 bases are TGTGCCAGCAGCTTTGGCTTTTTCGTCCCGGGACAGGGTAATGAGCAGTTCTTC. Translation: CASSFGFFVPGQGNEQFF.